This entry is about one TCR beta chain. The CDR3 runs 15 residues. Germline V gene sequence: CDR1 KGHSH, CDR2 LQKENI. V was shortened by 1 base and J by 1 base, with 10 bases between the two germline ends. The record originates from a study of technical replicates of blood from a few donors. The repertoire was sequenced with immunoSEQ multiplex PCR; TCRdb's copy has only in-frame clones and lacks some. Of about 83,000 clones in the sample, just over 90% were seen once. J is TRBJ2-5 and V is TRBV18; TRBD2 might be the D (6 bases). Sequencing input: T cells isolated from PBMCs. This receptor was identified in a human donor in good health. CDR3 in DNA: TGTGCCAGCTCACCACAATATAGCGGCCAAGAGACCCAGTACTTC. As protein: CASSPQYSGQETQYF. The entire variable domain, with the rest obtained from reference TRBV18 and TRBJ2-5, is as follows: NAGVMQNPRHLVRRRGQEARLRCSPMKGHSHVYWYRQLPEEGLKFMVYLQKENIIDESGMPKERFSAEFPKEGPSILRIQQVVRGDSAAYFCASSPQYSGQETQYFGPGTRLLVL.